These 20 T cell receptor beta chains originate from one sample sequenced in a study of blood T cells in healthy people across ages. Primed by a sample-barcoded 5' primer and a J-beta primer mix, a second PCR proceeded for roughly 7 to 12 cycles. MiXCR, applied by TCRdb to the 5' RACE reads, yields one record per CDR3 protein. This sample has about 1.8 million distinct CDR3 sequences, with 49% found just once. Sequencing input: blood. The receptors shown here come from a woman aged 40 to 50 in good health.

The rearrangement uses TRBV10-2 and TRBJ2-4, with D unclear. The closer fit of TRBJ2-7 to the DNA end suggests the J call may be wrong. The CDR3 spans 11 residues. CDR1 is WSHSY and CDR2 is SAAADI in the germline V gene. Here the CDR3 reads CASSSAFEQYF. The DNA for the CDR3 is TGCGCCAGCAGTTCAGCATTCGAGCAGTACTTC.

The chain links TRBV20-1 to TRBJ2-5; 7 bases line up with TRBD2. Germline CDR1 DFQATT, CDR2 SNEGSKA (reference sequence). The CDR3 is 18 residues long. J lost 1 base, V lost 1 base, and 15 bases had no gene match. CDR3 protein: CSARARDYPRTFQETQYF. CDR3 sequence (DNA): TGCAGTGCTAGAGCCCGGGACTACCCACGAACCTTCCAAGAGACCCAGTACTTC.

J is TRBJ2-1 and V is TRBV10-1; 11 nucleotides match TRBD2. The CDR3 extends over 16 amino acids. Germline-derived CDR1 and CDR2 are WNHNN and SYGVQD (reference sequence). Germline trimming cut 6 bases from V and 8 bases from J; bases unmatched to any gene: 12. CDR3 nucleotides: TGCGCCAGCAGCGAAAGCCTAGCGGGGGGAGCAGATGAGCAGTTCTTC. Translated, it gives CASSESLAGGADEQFF.

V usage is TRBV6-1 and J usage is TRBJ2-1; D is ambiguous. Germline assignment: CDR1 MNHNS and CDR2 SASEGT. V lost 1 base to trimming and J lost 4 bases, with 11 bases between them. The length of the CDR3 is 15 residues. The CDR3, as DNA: TGTGCCAGCAGTGAAGGGGTTCAGGCATACAATGAGCAGTTCTTC. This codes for CASSEGVQAYNEQFF.

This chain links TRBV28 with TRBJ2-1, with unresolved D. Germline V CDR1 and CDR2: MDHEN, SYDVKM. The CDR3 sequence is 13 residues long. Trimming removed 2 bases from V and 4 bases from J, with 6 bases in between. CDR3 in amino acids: CASSLTMYNEQFF. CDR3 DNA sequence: TGTGCCAGCAGTTTAACAATGTACAATGAGCAGTTCTTC.

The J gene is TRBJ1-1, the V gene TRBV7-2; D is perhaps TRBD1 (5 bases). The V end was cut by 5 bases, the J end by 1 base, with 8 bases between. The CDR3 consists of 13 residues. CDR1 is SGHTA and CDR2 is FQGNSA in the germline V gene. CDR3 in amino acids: CASSRDWNTEAFF. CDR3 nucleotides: TGTGCCAGCAGCCGGGACTGGAACACTGAAGCTTTCTTT.

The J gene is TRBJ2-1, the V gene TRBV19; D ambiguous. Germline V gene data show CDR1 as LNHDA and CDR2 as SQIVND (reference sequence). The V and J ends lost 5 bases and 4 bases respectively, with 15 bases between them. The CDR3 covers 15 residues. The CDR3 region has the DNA TGTGCCAGTAGTGGTCTTCTTAGTGGGTACAATGAGCAGTTCTTC. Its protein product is CASSGLLSGYNEQFF.

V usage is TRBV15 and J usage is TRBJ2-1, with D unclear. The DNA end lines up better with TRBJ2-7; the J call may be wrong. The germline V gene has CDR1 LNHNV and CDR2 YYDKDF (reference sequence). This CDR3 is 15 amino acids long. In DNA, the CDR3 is TGTGCCACCAGCAGAGATACGGGCTCCTACAATGAGCAGTACTTC. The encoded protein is CATSRDTGSYNEQYF.

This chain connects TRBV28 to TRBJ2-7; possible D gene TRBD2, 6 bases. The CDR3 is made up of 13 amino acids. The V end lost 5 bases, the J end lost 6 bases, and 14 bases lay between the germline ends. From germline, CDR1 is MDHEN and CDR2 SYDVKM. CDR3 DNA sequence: TGTGCCAGCAGTCTATCAGGGAGGTGCGAGCAGTACTTC. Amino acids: CASSLSGRCEQYF.

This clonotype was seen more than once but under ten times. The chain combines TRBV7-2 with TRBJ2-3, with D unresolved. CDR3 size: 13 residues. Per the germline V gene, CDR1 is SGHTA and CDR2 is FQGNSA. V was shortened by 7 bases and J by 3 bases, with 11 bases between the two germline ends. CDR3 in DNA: TGTGCCAGCAAGAACTTTGTAACAGATACGCAGTATTTT. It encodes CASKNFVTDTQYF.

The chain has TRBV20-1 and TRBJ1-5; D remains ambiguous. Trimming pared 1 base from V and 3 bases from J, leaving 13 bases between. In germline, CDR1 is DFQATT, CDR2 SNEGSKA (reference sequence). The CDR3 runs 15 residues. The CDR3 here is CSARVGSGNNQPQHF. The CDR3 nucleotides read TGCAGTGCTAGAGTAGGAAGCGGTAACAATCAGCCCCAGCATTTT.

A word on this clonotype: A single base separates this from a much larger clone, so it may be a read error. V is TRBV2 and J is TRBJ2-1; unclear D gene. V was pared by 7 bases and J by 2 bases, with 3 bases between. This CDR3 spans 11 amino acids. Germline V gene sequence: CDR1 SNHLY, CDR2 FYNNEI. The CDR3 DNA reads TGTGCCAGCATCGCCTACAATGAGCAGTTCTTC. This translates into CASIAYNEQFF.

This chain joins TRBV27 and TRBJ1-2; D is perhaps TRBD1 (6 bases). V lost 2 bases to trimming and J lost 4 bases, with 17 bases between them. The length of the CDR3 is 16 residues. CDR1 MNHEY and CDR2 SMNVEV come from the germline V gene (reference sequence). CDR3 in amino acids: CASSLRGRGGSYGYTF. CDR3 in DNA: TGTGCCAGCAGTTTAAGGGGAAGGGGGGGGTCCTATGGCTACACCTTC.

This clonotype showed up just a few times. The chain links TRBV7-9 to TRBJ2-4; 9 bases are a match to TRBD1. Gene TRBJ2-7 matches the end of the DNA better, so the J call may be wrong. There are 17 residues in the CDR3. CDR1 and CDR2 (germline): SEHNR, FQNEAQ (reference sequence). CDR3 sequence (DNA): TGTGCCAGCAGCTTATCGGAACTCCGGGACAGGGCTGACGAGCAGTACTTC. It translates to CASSLSELRDRADEQYF.

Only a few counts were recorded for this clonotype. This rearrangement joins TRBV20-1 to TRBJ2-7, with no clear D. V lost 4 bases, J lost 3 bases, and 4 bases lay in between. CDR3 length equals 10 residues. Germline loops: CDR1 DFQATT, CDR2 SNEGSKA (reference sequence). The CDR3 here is CSATNYEQYF. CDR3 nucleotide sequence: TGCAGTGCTACCAACTACGAGCAGTACTTC.

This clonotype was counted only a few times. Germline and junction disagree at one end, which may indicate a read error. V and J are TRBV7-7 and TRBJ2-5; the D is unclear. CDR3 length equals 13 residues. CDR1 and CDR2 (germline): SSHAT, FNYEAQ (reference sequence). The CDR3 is CASSLRVPETQYF. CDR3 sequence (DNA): TGTGCTAGCAGCTTAAGGGTGCCGGAGACCCAGTACTTC.

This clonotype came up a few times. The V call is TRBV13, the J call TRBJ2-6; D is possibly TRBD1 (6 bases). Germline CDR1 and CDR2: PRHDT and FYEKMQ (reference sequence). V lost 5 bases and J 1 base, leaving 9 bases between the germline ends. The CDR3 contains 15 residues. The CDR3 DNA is TGTGCCAGCAGCGGTGACAGGTCTGGGGCCAACGTCCTGACTTTC. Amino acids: CASSGDRSGANVLTF.

CDR3 protein: CASSLGAGEVDTQYF. The CDR3 DNA sequence: TGTGCCAGCAGCCTGGGAGCGGGGGAGGTAGATACGCAGTATTTT. J is TRBJ2-3 and V is TRBV11-3, with 8 bases aligning to TRBD2. CDR1 and CDR2 from the germline V gene are SGHNT and YENEEA. V was pared by 5 bases and J by 5 bases, with 9 bases of the junction left unmatched. The CDR3 length is 15 residues.

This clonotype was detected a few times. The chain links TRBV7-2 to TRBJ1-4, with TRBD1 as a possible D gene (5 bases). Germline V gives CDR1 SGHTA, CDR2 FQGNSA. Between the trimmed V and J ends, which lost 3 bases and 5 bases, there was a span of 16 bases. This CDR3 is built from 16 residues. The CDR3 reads CASSLDPGRSNEKLFF. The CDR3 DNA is TGTGCCAGCAGCTTGGATCCGGGACGGAGCAATGAAAAACTGTTTTTT.

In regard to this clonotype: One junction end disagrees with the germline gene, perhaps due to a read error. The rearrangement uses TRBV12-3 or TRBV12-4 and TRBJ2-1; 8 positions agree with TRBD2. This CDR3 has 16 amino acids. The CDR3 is CASSFVSGGAYGEQFF. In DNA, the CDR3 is TGTGCTAGCAGTTTTGTATCGGGGGGGGCCTATGGTGAGCAGTTCTTC.